This record looks at one T cell receptor beta chain sequence and its context. The data were obtained in a study of blood T cell repertoires in COVID-19. Whole-study context: Samples of COVID-19 (acute and convalescent) were obtained from the United States, Italy and Spain.

Clones were read by immunoSEQ multiplex PCR, and TCRdb kept only the in-frame ones, dropping some. The sample holds approximately 220,000 clones, 70% to 90% seen once. The material sequenced was peripheral blood. The clonotype originates from an elderly woman with acute or convalescent COVID-19.

This CDR3 is CASTGGAYGYTF. The CDR3 region has the DNA TGTGCCAGCACAGGGGGCGCGTATGGCTACACCTTC. The V and J genes are TRBV28 and TRBJ1-2; the match to TRBD1 covers 8 bases. CDR3 length equals 12 residues. Looked up from germline, CDR1 is MDHEN and CDR2 is SYDVKM. J was trimmed by 5 bases and V by 7 bases; bases with no gene match: 3.